This T cell receptor (beta chain) was profiled in a study of blood T cell repertoires in COVID-19. V shed 3 bases and J shed 8 bases, with 13 bases lying between them. CDR3 length equals 13 residues. CDR1 is MNHEY and CDR2 is SMNVEV in the germline V gene (reference sequence). TCRdb's copy holds only in-frame clones and misses some; the assay was immunoSEQ multiplex PCR. This sample has 14,000 or so clones, with less than 80% found just once. The chain combines TRBV27 with TRBJ1-2; the D gene is possibly TRBD1 (6 bases). The sample taken for sequencing was peripheral blood. The sequence was obtained from a man aged 65 to 85 with acute or convalescent COVID-19. CDR3 coding DNA: TGTGCCAGCAGTTTGGGCCACAGGGAGGGCTACACCTTC. This sequence encodes CASSLGHREGYTF.